This is a list of T cell receptor beta chains from one sample in a study of naive and memory T cell subsets. TCRdb itself ran the UMI-ligation and nested PCR reads through MiXCR, one entry per CDR3 protein. The table shows 150,000 or so distinct CDR3 sequences, with roughly 22% occurring only once. Sequencing was done on a sample of naive CD4+ T cells from blood. These receptors came from a human donor in good health. Each CDR3 is given with its conserved first and last residue. Clone size is not always given. Where it is, it says once, few, many or a class for expanded clones.

>TRBV4-1|.
CASSQVGTGSEQYF
>TRBV27|few
CASSGIGQGRETQYF
>TRBV20-1|.
CSASTRNTEAFF
>TRBV7-2|.
CASTSGVQQYF
>TRBV29-1|many
CSVGRGSGGTDTQYF
>TRBV30|many
CAWSPPWGNQPQHF
>TRBV6-6|.
CASTKDRGPPDTQYF
>TRBV25-1|.
CAAGWNTGELFF
>TRBV19|few
CASRTLGRNSNQPQHF
>TRBV7-6|few
CASSRDSVQETQYF
>TRBV20-1|.
CSISWTEYTDTQYF
>TRBV28|few
CASSLTDIPYEQYF
>TRBV3-1|few
CASSQGLAGGYEQFF
>TRBV7-6|many
CASSTVLGQGSGANVLTF
>TRBV14|few
CASSQRSGTSGIWSYNEQFF
>TRBV7-2|many
CASSWYTGELFF
>TRBV6-6|many
CASSYPALAGVSTDTQYF
>TRBV29-1|many
CSHRTGGRGTDTQYF
>TRBV20-1|few
CSAGQNVVYGYTF
>TRBV5-8|many
CASRRTGTLEQYF
>TRBV9|.
CASSAHPIAGASTDTQYF
>TRBV12-3/TRBV12-4|few
CASSLVGTGRGEQFF
>TRBV7-2|many
CASSTWTGGAADTQYF
>TRBV3-1|.
CASSQRGQGGETQYF
>TRBV10-3|many
CAISEPLAGVPALSDNEQFF
>TRBV29-1|few
CSVLGQVNTEAFF
>TRBV28|.
CASSPTLAGGTDTQYF
>TRBV20-1|many
CSARVLALRADTQYF
>TRBV20-1|few
CSAQSGGAEETQYF
>TRBV20-1|few
CSAPAPSGSDTQYF
>TRBV20-1|.
CSARDPGGTGWTDTQYF
>TRBV28|few
CASGDRDQPQHF
>TRBV11-1|.
CASSSKGSLEKLFF
>TRBV6-5|many
CASSYSAGQPQHF
>TRBV5-1|few
CASTKGGGGSEAFF